The 10 T cell receptor beta chains given below trace back to one sample, sequenced in a study of glioma-infiltrating T cells after dendritic cell vaccination. Assay: immunoSEQ multiplex PCR; the TCRdb copy retains only in-frame clones and omits some. The profile shows roughly 80,000 clones, roughly 84% of them singletons. Documented time point: after dendritic cell vaccination, including at tumor progression/relapse. The source material was blood, sampled after dendritic cell vaccination. These receptors all stem from a human donor with glioblastoma.

DNA for the CDR3: TGTGCCAGTAGCCACAGGGCACAGCCCCAGCATTTT. The encoded protein is CASSHRAQPQHF. The genes are TRBV19 and TRBJ1-5; possibly TRBD1 for D (6 bases). V was cut by 6 bases and J by 7 bases, with 10 bases left in between. CDR3 length: 12 residues. Germline V gene lookup returns CDR1 LNHDA and CDR2 SQIVND (reference sequence).

This clone showed up just once. The sample holds other DNA sequences that translate to the same CDR3. The chain uses TRBV7-9 and TRBJ2-7; 8 nucleotides align to TRBD2. V lost 4 bases to trimming and J lost 1 base; unmatched junction nucleotides: 6. Germline loops: CDR1 SEHNR, CDR2 FQNEAQ (reference sequence). The length of the CDR3 is 15 residues. The CDR3 here is CASSSSGSLSYEQYF. CDR3 coding DNA: TGTGCCAGCAGCTCGAGCGGGAGCCTATCCTACGAGCAGTACTTC.

V is TRBV5-4 and J is TRBJ1-6, with no clear D. Per the germline V gene, CDR1 is SGHNT and CDR2 is YYREEE (reference sequence). The CDR3 spans 14 residues. Trimming took 1 base from V and 10 from J, leaving 12 bases between them. The CDR3 loop reads CASSLHGRWSPLHF. In DNA form, the CDR3 reads TGTGCCAGCAGCTTGCACGGTCGGTGGTCACCCCTCCACTTT.

V is TRBV6-5 and J is TRBJ1-6, with TRBD1 matching over 8 bases. CDR1 MNHEY and CDR2 SVGAGI come from the germline V gene. The CDR3 has 15 amino acids. V was pared by 5 bases and J by 7 bases, with 7 bases of the junction left unmatched. CDR3 sequence: CASSTSGTGNSPLHF. The CDR3 DNA is TGTGCCAGCAGTACATCCGGGACAGGCAATTCACCCCTCCACTTT.

The chain carries TRBV11-3 and TRBJ1-2; 7 positions match TRBD1. With 7 bases clipped from V and 4 bases from J, the junction kept 9 bases outside the gene matches. Germline V gene sequence: CDR1 SGHNT, CDR2 YENEEA. The CDR3 is 14 amino acids. The CDR3 DNA reads as TGTGCCAGCACCTCCAGGACAGGCCTCTATGGCTACACCTTC. Translated: CASTSRTGLYGYTF.

The CDR3 region is CASNPTGYGELFF. CDR3 nucleotides: TGTGCCAGCAACCCGACAGGGTACGGGGAGCTGTTTTTT. The chain has TRBV6-5 and TRBJ2-2; 7 nucleotides align to TRBD1. The CDR3 extends over 13 amino acids. Germline assignment: CDR1 MNHEY and CDR2 SVGAGI. After removal of 7 bases from V and 7 bases from J, the junction contained 6 bases not matched to a gene.

This clone came up a few times. The chain recombines TRBV6-6 with TRBJ2-3; 10 positions match TRBD2. Trimming cost V 9 bases and J 6 bases; bases outside gene matches: 12. The CDR3 consists of 15 residues. The germline V gene has CDR1 MNHNY and CDR2 SVGAGI (reference sequence). The CDR3 nucleotides read TGTGCCAGTGACCCTCAGCGGGGGGGCCTGGATACGCAGTATTTT. Translating it yields CASDPQRGGLDTQYF.

The chain links TRBV18 to TRBJ2-6; no firm D call. Per the germline V gene, CDR1 is KGHSH and CDR2 is LQKENI. Trimming took off 1 base at V and 3 bases at J, with 10 bases between the two ends. The CDR3 is 16 amino acids. The CDR3 nucleotides read TGTGCCAGCTCACCACTAGTCACTGGTGGGGCCAACGTCCTGACTTTC. It encodes CASSPLVTGGANVLTF. Filled out from reference TRBV18 and TRBJ2-6, the complete variable domain reads NAGVMQNPRHLVRRRGQEARLRCSPMKGHSHVYWYRQLPEEGLKFMVYLQKENIIDESGMPKERFSAEFPKEGPSILRIQQVVRGDSAAYFCASSPLVTGGANVLTFGAGSRLTVL.

The rearrangement uses TRBV30 and TRBJ2-6, with D possibly being TRBD1 (6 bases). The CDR3 has 13 residues. The germline V and J ends were trimmed by 4 bases and 6 bases, with 10 bases remaining between them. Germline V gene sequence: CDR1 GTSNPN, CDR2 SVGIG (reference sequence). CDR3: CAWTGAEANVLTF. CDR3 nucleotide sequence: TGTGCCTGGACAGGGGCTGAGGCCAACGTCCTGACTTTC.

This sequence joins TRBV5-1 and TRBJ2-3; 8 nucleotides match TRBD1. Trimming at V came to 3 bases and at J to 1 base, leaving 4 bases not matched to a gene. Looked up from germline, CDR1 is SGHRS and CDR2 is YFSETQ. The CDR3 length is 15 residues. Here the CDR3 reads CASSSTGGGTDTQYF. The CDR3 DNA follows: TGCGCCAGCAGCTCAACAGGGGGAGGCACAGATACGCAGTATTTT.